This T cell receptor beta chain was retrieved from a study of blood T cell repertoires in COVID-19. The overall study: The samples span acute and convalescent COVID-19 from the United States, Italy and Spain. Sources were T cells, B-cell-depleted T cells, or PBMCs; the material itself was cDNA or gDNA.

Germline V gives CDR1 MDHEN, CDR2 SYDVKM. The CDR3 loop spans 14 amino acids. Trimming at V came to 10 bases and at J to 8 bases, leaving 7 bases not matched to a gene. Authors' data handling: Researchers report that nucleated cell counts were estimated from reference gene primer amplification. This table comes from immunoSEQ multiplex PCR, and its TCRdb copy is limited to in-frame clones, with some not included. The V and J calls and clone size are taken from that table; D and trimming were inferred from the DNA. The table shows 45,000 or so clones, with roughly 88% occurring only once. The sequenced sample consisted of peripheral blood. The sequence derives from a human donor in a cohort sampled during active COVID-19. The chain joins TRBV28 to TRBJ1-6; 11 bases fit TRBD1. The CDR3 nucleotides are TGTGCCACCACCGGACAGGGGGCTTATTCACCCCTCCACTTT. Protein product: CATTGQGAYSPLHF.